This record covers a single T cell receptor (beta chain). The antigen is undetermined. Germline CDR1 MGHRA, CDR2 YSYEKL. Trimming removed 0 bases from V and 3 bases from J; junction bases left unmatched: 6. This CDR3 contains 16 residues. The data stem from a study of cytomegalovirus exposure and HLA in healthy donors. Study in general: One earlier analysis, a look at around 180 million T cells, found about 100 million unique TCR beta sequences. Study-level results: Sequencing likely caused a cluster of highly shared sequence variants. Earlier analysis yielded a pattern in which most TCR beta V segments were productive about 87% or about 30% of the time.

Primers included in the PCR were 60 Vbeta and 13 Jbeta primers. Repertoires were generated with immunoSEQ multiplex PCR, while TCRdb's copy carries only in-frame clones and drops some. This table lists 200,000 to 250,000 clones. Those who donated were healthy bone marrow donors. This rearrangement joins TRBV4-1 to TRBJ2-3; 7 positions agree with TRBD2. Sequencing used PBMCs. The sequence derives from a girl aged 2 to 9 in good health and CMV-seropositive. This CDR3 is CASSQEAGVWTDTQYF. The DNA for the CDR3 is TGCGCCAGCAGCCAAGAGGCGGGAGTCTGGACAGATACGCAGTATTTT.